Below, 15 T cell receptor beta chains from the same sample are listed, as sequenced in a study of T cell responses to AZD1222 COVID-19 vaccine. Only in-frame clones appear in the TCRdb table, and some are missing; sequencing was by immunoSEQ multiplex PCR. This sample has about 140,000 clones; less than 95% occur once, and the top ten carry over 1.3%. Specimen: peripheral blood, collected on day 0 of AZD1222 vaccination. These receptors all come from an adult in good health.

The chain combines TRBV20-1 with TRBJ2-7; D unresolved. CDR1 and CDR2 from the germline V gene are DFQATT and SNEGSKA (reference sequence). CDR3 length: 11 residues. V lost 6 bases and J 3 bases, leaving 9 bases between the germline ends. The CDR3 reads CSARLVYEQYF. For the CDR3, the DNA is TGCAGTGCCCGCTTAGTCTACGAGCAGTACTTC.

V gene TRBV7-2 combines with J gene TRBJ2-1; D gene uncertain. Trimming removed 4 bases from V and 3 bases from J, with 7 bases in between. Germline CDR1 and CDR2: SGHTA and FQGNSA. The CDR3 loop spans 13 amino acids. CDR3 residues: CASSSGNYNEQFF. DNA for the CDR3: TGTGCCAGCAGCTCGGGTAACTACAATGAGCAGTTCTTC.

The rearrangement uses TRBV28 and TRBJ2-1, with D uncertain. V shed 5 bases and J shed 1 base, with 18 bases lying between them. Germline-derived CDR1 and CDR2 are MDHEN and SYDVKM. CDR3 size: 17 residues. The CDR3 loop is CASSPYPSMGSYNEQFF. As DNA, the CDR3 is TGTGCCAGCAGTCCTTACCCTTCGATGGGTTCCTACAATGAGCAGTTCTTC. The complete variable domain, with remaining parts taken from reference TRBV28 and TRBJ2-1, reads DVKVTQSSRYLVKRTGEKVFLECVQDMDHENMFWYRQDPGLGLRLIYFSYDVKMKEKGDIPEGYSVSREKKERFSLILESASTNQTSMYLCASSPYPSMGSYNEQFFGPGTRLTVL.

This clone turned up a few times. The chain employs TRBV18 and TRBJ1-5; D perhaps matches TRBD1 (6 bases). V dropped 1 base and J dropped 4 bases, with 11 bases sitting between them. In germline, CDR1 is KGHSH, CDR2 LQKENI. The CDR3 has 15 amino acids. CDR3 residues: CASSPHGGPNQPQHF. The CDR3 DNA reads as TGTGCCAGCTCACCACACGGGGGGCCGAATCAGCCCCAGCATTTT.

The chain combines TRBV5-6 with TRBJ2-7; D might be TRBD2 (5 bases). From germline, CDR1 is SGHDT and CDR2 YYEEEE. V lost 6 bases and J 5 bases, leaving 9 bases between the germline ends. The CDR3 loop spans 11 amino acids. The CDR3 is CASTGSNEQYF. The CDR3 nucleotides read TGTGCCAGCACGGGATCTAACGAGCAGTACTTC.

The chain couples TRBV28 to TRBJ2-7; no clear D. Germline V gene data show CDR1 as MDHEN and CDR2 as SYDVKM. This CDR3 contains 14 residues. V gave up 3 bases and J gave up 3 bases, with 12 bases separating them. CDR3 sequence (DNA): TGTGCCAGCAGTTTCGGCCAGTCCCTCTACGAGCAGTACTTC. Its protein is CASSFGQSLYEQYF.

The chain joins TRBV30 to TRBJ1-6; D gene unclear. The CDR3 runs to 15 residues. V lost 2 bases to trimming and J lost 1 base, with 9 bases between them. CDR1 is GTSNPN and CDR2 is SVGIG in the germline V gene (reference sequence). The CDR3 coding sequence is TGTGCCTGGAGTTTCCTGGGGTCCTATAATTCACCCCTCCACTTT. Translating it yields CAWSFLGSYNSPLHF. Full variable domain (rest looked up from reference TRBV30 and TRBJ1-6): SQTIHQWPATLVQPVGSPLSLECTVEGTSNPNLYWYRQAAGRGLQLLFYSVGIGQISSEVPQNLSASRPQDRQFILSSKKLLLSDSGFYLCAWSFLGSYNSPLHFGNGTRLTVT.

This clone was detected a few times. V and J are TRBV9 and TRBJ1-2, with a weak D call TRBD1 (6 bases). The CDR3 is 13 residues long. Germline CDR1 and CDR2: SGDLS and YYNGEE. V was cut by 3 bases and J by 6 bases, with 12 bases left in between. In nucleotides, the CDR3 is TGTGCCAGCAGCGCGGGGGCGAAGGATGGCTACACCTTC. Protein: CASSAGAKDGYTF.

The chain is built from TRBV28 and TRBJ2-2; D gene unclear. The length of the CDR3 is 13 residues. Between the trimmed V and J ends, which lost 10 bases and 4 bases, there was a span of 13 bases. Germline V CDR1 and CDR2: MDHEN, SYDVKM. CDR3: CAITRSGTGELFF. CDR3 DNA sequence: TGTGCCATCACTCGTTCGGGCACCGGGGAGCTGTTTTTT.

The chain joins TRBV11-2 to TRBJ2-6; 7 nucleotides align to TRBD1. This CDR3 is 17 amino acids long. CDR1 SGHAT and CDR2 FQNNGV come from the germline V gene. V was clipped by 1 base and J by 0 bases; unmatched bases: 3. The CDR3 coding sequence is TGTGCCAGCAGCTTAGGGGGGACAGCCTCTGGGGCCAACGTCCTGACTTTC. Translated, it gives CASSLGGTASGANVLTF.

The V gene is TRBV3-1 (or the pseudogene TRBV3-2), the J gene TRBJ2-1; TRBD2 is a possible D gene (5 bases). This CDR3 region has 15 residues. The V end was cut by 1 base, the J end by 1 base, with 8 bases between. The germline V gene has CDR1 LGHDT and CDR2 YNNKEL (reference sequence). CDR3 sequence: CASSQVAGSYNEQFF. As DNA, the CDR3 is TGTGCCAGCAGCCAAGTGGCGGGTTCCTACAATGAGCAGTTCTTC.

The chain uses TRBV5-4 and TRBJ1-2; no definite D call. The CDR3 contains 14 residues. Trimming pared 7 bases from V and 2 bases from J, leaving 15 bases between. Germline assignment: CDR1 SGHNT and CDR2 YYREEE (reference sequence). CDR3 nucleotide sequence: TGTGCCAGCCATATTCAAGGATCGAACTATGGCTACACCTTC. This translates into CASHIQGSNYGYTF.

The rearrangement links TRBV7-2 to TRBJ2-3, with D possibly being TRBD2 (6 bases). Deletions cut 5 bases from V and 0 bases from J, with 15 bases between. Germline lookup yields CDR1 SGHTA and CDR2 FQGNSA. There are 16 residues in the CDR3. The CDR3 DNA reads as TGTGCCAGCAGCCCCCGTGCGGGGAGAAGCACAGATACGCAGTATTTT. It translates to CASSPRAGRSTDTQYF.

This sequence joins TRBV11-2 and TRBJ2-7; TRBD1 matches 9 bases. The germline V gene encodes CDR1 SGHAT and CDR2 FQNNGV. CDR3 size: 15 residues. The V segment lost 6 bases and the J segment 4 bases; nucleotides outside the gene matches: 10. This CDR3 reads CASRNPYRGRYEQYF. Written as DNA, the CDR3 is TGTGCCAGCAGAAATCCATACAGGGGGCGGTACGAGCAGTACTTC.

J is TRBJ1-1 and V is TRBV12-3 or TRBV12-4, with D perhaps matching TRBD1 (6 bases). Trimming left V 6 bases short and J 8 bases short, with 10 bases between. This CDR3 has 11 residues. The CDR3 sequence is CASRTGPEAFF. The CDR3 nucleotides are TGTGCCAGCAGAACAGGGCCAGAAGCTTTCTTT.